Each of the 10 T cell receptor beta chains below was sequenced from the same sample in a study of Graves' ophthalmopathy and Graves' hyperthyroidism. RNA transcripts served as template for amplifying TCR beta CDR3 sequences. HTBI primers were employed in first-round RT-PCR, then a second-round multiplex PCR followed. MiXCR was run by TCRdb on the multiplex PCR reads, yielding one entry per CDR3 protein. The sample records around 670,000 distinct CDR3 sequences, 40% being singletons. Input material: peripheral blood. These receptors were taken from an adult man with Graves' ophthalmopathy.

The rearrangement links TRBV10-3 to TRBJ1-3; the D gene is possibly TRBD1 (5 bases). Trimming took 4 bases from V and 10 from J, leaving 5 bases between them. The CDR3 has 10 residues. Germline V CDR1 and CDR2: ENHRY, SYGVKD. CDR3 sequence: CAISGGTIYF. Here the CDR3 DNA reads TGTGCCATCAGTGGGGGGACCATATATTTT.

This chain connects TRBV2 to TRBJ2-7; D not certain. Germline-derived CDR1 and CDR2 are SNHLY and FYNNEI. The V end lost 4 bases, the J end lost 3 bases, and 13 bases lay between the germline ends. CDR3 length: 14 residues. The chain's CDR3 is CASSVGINNYEQYF. The DNA of the CDR3 is TGTGCCAGCAGTGTTGGGATAAATAACTACGAGCAGTACTTC.

Details on this clonotype: The conserved phenylalanine or tryptophan is not found at the CDR3 terminus, so this likely reflects a read error. The chain combines TRBV29-1 with TRBJ1-2, with TRBD1 matching 7 bases. This CDR3 region has 12 residues. V lost 4 bases, J lost 5 bases, and 4 bases stayed unmatched. The germline CDR1 and CDR2 sequences are SQVTM and ANQGSEA. The CDR3: CSVGQGEYGYTI. The CDR3, as DNA: TGCAGCGTTGGACAGGGAGAGTATGGCTACACCATC.

This chain joins TRBV5-1 and TRBJ2-5, with a possible D match to TRBD1 (6 bases). The CDR3 sequence is 15 residues long. The germline V and J ends were trimmed by 3 bases and 3 bases, with 15 bases remaining between them. The V gene's germline CDR1 is SGHRS and CDR2 YFSETQ. The CDR3: CASSSQGYAKETQYF. CDR3 in DNA: TGCGCCAGCAGCTCACAGGGCTACGCCAAAGAGACCCAGTACTTC. The whole variable domain, remainder taken from reference TRBV5-1 and TRBJ2-5, is KAGVTQTPRYLIKTRGQQVTLSCSPISGHRSVSWYQQTPGQGLQFLFEYFSETQRNKGNFPGRFSGRQFSNSRSEMNVSTLELGDSALYLCASSSQGYAKETQYFGPGTRLLVL.

The chain employs TRBV9 and TRBJ2-7; 9 bases map to TRBD1. Per the germline V gene, CDR1 is SGDLS and CDR2 is YYNGEE. V lost 4 bases to trimming and J lost 0 bases; unmatched junction nucleotides: 8. The CDR3 has 16 amino acids. The chain's CDR3 is CASSINRDRDSYEQYF. For the CDR3, the DNA is TGTGCCAGCAGCATAAACCGGGACAGGGACTCCTACGAGCAGTACTTC.

The chain employs TRBV29-1 and TRBJ1-2; D unresolved. The V gene lost 5 bases and the J gene lost 0 bases, with 13 bases spanning the gap. CDR1 and CDR2 from the germline V gene are SQVTM and ANQGSEA. The CDR3 loop spans 14 amino acids. CDR3 sequence: CSVRTGKANYGYTF. As DNA, the CDR3 is TGCAGCGTTCGTACGGGGAAAGCTAACTATGGCTACACCTTC.

V usage is TRBV25-1 and J usage is TRBJ1-2; D remains unclear. The germline V gene encodes CDR1 MGHDK and CDR2 SYGVNS. Trimming removed 5 bases at V and 3 bases at J, with 13 bases between. CDR3 length: 14 residues. DNA of the CDR3: TGTGCCAGCAGTTCCCTCGGACGGGACTATGGCTACACCTTC. Translated: CASSSLGRDYGYTF.

Only a few counts were recorded for this clonotype. The rearrangement joins TRBV7-6 to TRBJ1-4; no reliable D call. Germline V CDR1 and CDR2: SGHVS, FNYEAQ. This CDR3 spans 15 amino acids. The V gene lost 5 bases and the J gene lost 4 bases, with 14 bases spanning the gap. CDR3 nucleotides: TGTGCCAGCAGCCCGACGGAGATTAGTAATGAAAAACTGTTTTTT. Residues: CASSPTEISNEKLFF.

The chain recombines TRBV20-1 with TRBJ2-5, with D unclear. The CDR3 is made up of 18 amino acids. Trimming shortened V by 0 bases and J by 1 base, and 21 bases separated the two germline ends. Germline values: CDR1 DFQATT, CDR2 SNEGSKA (reference sequence). CDR3 sequence reads: CSARDISLKKGVQETQYF. The CDR3 bases are TGCAGTGCTAGAGATATCTCCCTAAAAAAAGGAGTCCAAGAGACCCAGTACTTC.

In its sample, this clonotype was seen many times. The chain recombines TRBV20-1 with TRBJ1-1; the match to TRBD1 covers 7 bases. Germline CDR1 is DFQATT and CDR2 is SNEGSKA (reference sequence). V lost 6 bases and J lost 1; bases outside the gene matches: 5. CDR3 size: 13 residues. The CDR3 DNA reads TGCAGTGCGGGACAGAGAAGGAACACTGAAGCTTTCTTT. Encoded protein: CSAGQRRNTEAFF.